This TCR beta chain was sequenced in a study of OX40 agonist ivuxolimab in advanced cancers. Overall study context: A mean age of around 60 years, range roughly 23 to 85, was recorded, and more than 80% were male.

This clone was seen just once. The protocol was immunoSEQ multiplex PCR, while the TCRdb copy is restricted to in-frame clones and leaves out a portion. The sample lists some 20,000 clones; around 83% were seen once. There are 18 residues in the CDR3. V gave up 4 bases and J gave up 2 bases, with 24 bases separating them. Germline V gene data show CDR1 as SGDLS and CDR2 as YYNGEE. Sequences were derived from CD4+ or CD8+ T cells sorted from blood, sampled in a trial of the OX40 agonist ivuxolimab. This sequence was found in an adult with an advanced solid tumor such as melanoma, head and neck, liver or kidney cancer. V gene TRBV9 combines with J gene TRBJ1-1; D perhaps matches TRBD1 (5 bases). In DNA form, the CDR3 reads TGTGCCAGCAGCCTACGACCAATCCTGGGGCAGTTAAACACTGAAGCTTTCTTT. Its protein product is CASSLRPILGQLNTEAFF.